This T cell receptor beta chain was identified during a study of beta chain features in type 1 diabetes. Background on the study: The samples had about 100,000,000 sorted cells examined in all. General observations from the study: For Type 1 diabetes patients, all four CD4+ subsets carried TCRB CDR3s that were moderately but significantly shorter.

All of the isolated RNA was reverse transcribed, so expressed TCRB transcripts were sequenced. The data were produced by immunoSEQ multiplex PCR, yet TCRdb's version contains in-frame clones alone and is incomplete. The sample records roughly 250,000 clones, 68% being singletons. V was clipped by 3 bases and J by 0 bases; unmatched bases: 2. This CDR3 comprises 14 residues. Germline CDR1 and CDR2: SQVTM and ANQGSEA. This clone was detected only once. What it binds is unknown. The clonotype was recovered from a man aged 25 to 40 in good health. The specimen sequenced was naive CD4+ T cells from blood. V gene TRBV29-1 combines with J gene TRBJ2-3; 8 bases line up with TRBD1. Here the CDR3 DNA reads TGCAGCGTTGATCAGGGGGCGAGCACAGATACGCAGTATTTT. It yields the protein CSVDQGASTDTQYF.